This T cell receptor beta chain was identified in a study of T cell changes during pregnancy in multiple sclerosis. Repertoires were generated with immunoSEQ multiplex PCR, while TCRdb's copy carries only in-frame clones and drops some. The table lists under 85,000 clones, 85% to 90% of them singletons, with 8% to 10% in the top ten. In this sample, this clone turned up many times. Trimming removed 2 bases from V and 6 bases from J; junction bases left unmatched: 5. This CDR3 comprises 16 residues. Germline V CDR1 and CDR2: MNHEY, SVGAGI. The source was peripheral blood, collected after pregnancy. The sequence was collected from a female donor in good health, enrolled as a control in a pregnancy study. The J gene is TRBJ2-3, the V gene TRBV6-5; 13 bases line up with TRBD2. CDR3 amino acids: CASSYVGTSGADTQYF. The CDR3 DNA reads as TGTGCCAGCAGTTACGTAGGGACTAGCGGGGCGGATACGCAGTATTTT.